The clone carrying this TCR beta chain was found once. What it binds is not known. Some clones are missing from TCRdb's copy, which holds only in-frame ones; the method was immunoSEQ multiplex PCR. The sample holds a few hundred thousand clones; around 89% are singletons and the top ten take 0.37%. This record comes from a study of cytomegalovirus exposure and HLA in healthy donors. The CDR3 length is 15 residues. Trimming stripped 6 bases from V and 3 bases from J, with 18 bases between. In germline, CDR1 is MDHEN, CDR2 SYDVKM. General study findings and limits: CMV antigen specificity of three CMV-associated chains was confirmed in vitro. There were some public TCRs occurring in many donors, but most TCR sequences were rare. One later analysis, an examination of the 90 to 150 validation repertoires, found that first-cohort TCR clusters tended to co-occur in them.

Sequences were obtained from PBMCs. This clonotype was sampled from a young woman in good health and CMV-seronegative. The chain has TRBV28 and TRBJ2-7; a weak D match, TRBD2 (7 bases). The DNA for the CDR3 is TGTGCCAGCAGAAAAGGGGGGGACATTGACTACGAGCAGTACTTC. Translated, it gives CASRKGGDIDYEQYF.